What follows describes a single TCR beta chain. Its target is unknown. Produced via immunoSEQ multiplex PCR; TCRdb's table is partial and in-frame only. The sample consists of about 19,000 clones, over 75% of them appearing once. The source of the sample is a study of PD-1 blockade in mismatch repair-deficient tumors. Study background: Patients had about a dozen mismatch repair-deficient cancer types, all previously treated and progressing.

All patients were mismatch repair deficient, assessed by either PCR or immunohistochemistry. Study-level results: Tumor-resident clones, often undetectable pretreatment in blood, expanded then contracted after pembrolizumab.

CDR1 is SGHRS and CDR2 is YFSETQ in the germline V gene. V shed 2 bases and J shed 3 bases, with 6 bases lying between them. The CDR3 is made up of 13 amino acids. The gene calls are TRBV5-1 and TRBJ1-3; no reliable D call. Sequencing used PBMCs, obtained 52 weeks after starting pembrolizumab. This receptor was obtained from an adult with mismatch repair-deficient cancer. The DNA for the CDR3 is TGCGCCAGCAGCTTTAGTATTGGAAACACCATATATTTT. Protein product: CASSFSIGNTIYF.